Sequencing of this T cell receptor beta chain was carried out in a study of Ad26.COV2.S vaccination and SARS-CoV-2 variants. For the study at large: In the COV1001 trial, the donor was in the Ad26.COV2.S arm.

Concerning this clone: Its cognate antigen is unknown.

Study findings and constraints: Responses of spike-specific T cells (both CD8+ and CD4+) reportedly showed substantial breadth after vaccination. People who got the vaccine or the placebo had similar non-spike TCR breadth.

Treatment described: roughly 20 received Ad26.COV2.S at low or high dose, single or two shots; 5 received placebo; per-sample allocation not given. The samples were gathered on day 63 after the first injection of vaccine or placebo. Method: immunoSEQ multiplex PCR; TCRdb's copy keeps in-frame clones and lacks some. The sample shows about 370,000 clones, 75% to 90% of them seen only once. The CDR3 consists of 17 residues. Germline values: CDR1 MGHRA, CDR2 YSYEKL. Trimming at V came to 1 base and at J to 7 bases, leaving 9 bases not matched to a gene. The V call is TRBV4-1, the J call TRBJ2-2; TRBD1 matches 10 bases. This TCR was sampled from a person between 18 and 65 years old who received the Ad26.COV2.S COVID-19 vaccine or a placebo. The sequencing used peripheral blood, collected in a trial of Ad26.COV2.S vaccine versus placebo. CDR3 DNA: TGCGCCAGCAGCCAAGCTTTGGGACAGGGGTATGGCGGGGAGCTGTTTTTT. Translated, it gives CASSQALGQGYGGELFF.